This entry lists 17 T cell receptor beta chains sequenced from one sample in a study of blood T cell repertoires in COVID-19. The assay was immunoSEQ multiplex PCR, and TCRdb's table has in-frame clones only and misses some. The data show approximately 50,000 clones, with around 83% seen just once and 6.5% held by the top ten. Sample: peripheral blood. These TCRs come from a man aged 60-69 years with acute or convalescent COVID-19.

The V gene is TRBV10-3, the J gene TRBJ1-5, with 9 bases lining up with TRBD1. Germline V gene data show CDR1 as ENHRY and CDR2 as SYGVKD. This CDR3 is built from 13 residues. V lost 4 bases and J lost 7; bases outside the gene matches: 2. The CDR3 DNA follows: TGTGCCATCAGTGGTACAGGGGGCCAGCCCCAGCATTTT. Protein product: CAISGTGGQPQHF.

This clone was seen only a few times. V is TRBV14 and J is TRBJ2-3; TRBD2 might be the D (6 bases). The CDR3 extends over 13 amino acids. Germline CDR1 is SGHDN and CDR2 is FVKESK. V lost 4 bases to trimming and J lost 7 bases, with 12 bases between them. The CDR3 DNA sequence: TGTGCCAGCAGCCCCTCTAGCGCCTATACGCAGTATTTT. Residues: CASSPSSAYTQYF.

The gene calls are TRBV15 and TRBJ1-2, with D possibly TRBD1 on 6 matching bases. The CDR3 loop spans 14 amino acids. Germline CDR1 and CDR2: LNHNV and YYDKDF (reference sequence). Trimming stripped 0 bases from V and 9 bases from J, with 14 bases between. The CDR3 loop reads CATSRERQDWSYTF. For the CDR3, the DNA is TGTGCCACCAGCAGAGAGAGACAGGACTGGAGCTACACCTTC.

For the CDR3, the DNA is TGTGCCAGCAGCTTAACTCCAGAGAACACCGGGGAGCTGTTTTTT. Protein sequence: CASSLTPENTGELFF. The chain links TRBV7-3 to TRBJ2-2; D is undetermined. The CDR3 is made up of 15 amino acids. From germline, CDR1 is SGHTA and CDR2 FQGTGA. Trimming stripped 0 bases from V and 1 base from J, with 6 bases between.

CDR3 in DNA: TGTGCCAGCAGCTTAGCGGGGACTGGACGGGCGACCCAGTACTTC. This sequence encodes CASSLAGTGRATQYF. This chain connects TRBV7-9 to TRBJ2-5; TRBD2 is a possible D gene (6 bases). Germline CDR1 SEHNR, CDR2 FQNEAQ (reference sequence). Deletions cut 0 bases from V and 7 bases from J, with 15 bases between. The CDR3 runs to 15 residues.

The V gene is TRBV5-1, the J gene TRBJ2-7, with 7 positions matching TRBD2. CDR1 SGHRS and CDR2 YFSETQ come from the germline V gene. This CDR3 region has 14 residues. Trimming at V came to 0 bases and at J to 1 base, leaving 1 base not matched to a gene. CDR3 loop: CASSLVGRSYEQYF. The CDR3 nucleotides read TGCGCCAGCAGCTTGGTCGGGAGGTCCTACGAGCAGTACTTC.

This chain uses TRBV7-2 with TRBJ2-1, with a weak D call TRBD2 (6 bases). Deletions cut 1 base from V and 0 bases from J, with 7 bases between. Germline V gene data show CDR1 as SGHTA and CDR2 as FQGNSA. This CDR3 has 15 residues. Written as DNA, the CDR3 is TGTGCCAGCAGCTTAGTAGCGGTCTCCTACAATGAGCAGTTCTTC. Protein product: CASSLVAVSYNEQFF.

This rearrangement joins TRBV5-1 to TRBJ2-1; maybe TRBD2 (5 bases). Trimming shortened V by 6 bases and J by 0 bases, and 13 bases separated the two germline ends. The CDR3 runs to 15 residues. Germline assignment: CDR1 SGHRS and CDR2 YFSETQ. The CDR3 loop reads CASKEGSPSYNEQFF. CDR3 bases: TGCGCCAGCAAAGAGGGCTCCCCCTCCTACAATGAGCAGTTCTTC.

This chain connects TRBV9 to TRBJ2-7; 11 bases map to TRBD1. The trim removed 2 bases at V and 3 bases at J, leaving 7 bases unmatched. CDR1 is SGDLS, CDR2 YYNGEE, per germline. The CDR3 spans 16 residues. Here the CDR3 reads CASSVAGTGGFYEQYF. Written as DNA, the CDR3 is TGTGCCAGCAGCGTTGCCGGGACAGGGGGTTTCTACGAGCAGTACTTC.

J is TRBJ1-6 and V is TRBV18; 7 bases map to TRBD1. CDR1 and CDR2 (germline): KGHSH, LQKENI. Trimming cost V 4 bases and J 5 bases; bases outside gene matches: 5. This CDR3 region has 15 residues. The CDR3 region has the DNA TGTGCCAGCTCACAGGGGGCGAAAGATAATTCACCCCTCCACTTT. This encodes CASSQGAKDNSPLHF.

This rearrangement joins TRBV5-4 to TRBJ2-3, with 11 bases fitting TRBD2. The V gene end was trimmed by 3 bases and the J gene end by 2 bases; junction bases not matched to a gene: 5. This CDR3 has 16 amino acids. CDR1 and CDR2 from the germline V gene are SGHNT and YYREEE (reference sequence). CDR3: CASSSLSGRDTDTQYF. The CDR3 DNA follows: TGTGCCAGCAGCTCTCTTAGCGGGAGGGACACAGATACGCAGTATTTT.

This clone has just a few counts. The V and J genes are TRBV2 and TRBJ1-6, with 7 bases fitting TRBD1. Germline CDR1 SNHLY, CDR2 FYNNEI. This CDR3 spans 14 amino acids. The V gene end was trimmed by 5 bases and the J gene end by 6 bases; junction bases not matched to a gene: 4. For the CDR3, the DNA is TGTGCCAGCAGTCGAAACAGGGGTAATTCACCCCTCCACTTT. The encoded protein is CASSRNRGNSPLHF.

This rearrangement joins TRBV14 to TRBJ2-1, with D possibly matching TRBD2 (5 bases). Per the germline V gene, CDR1 is SGHDN and CDR2 is FVKESK. CDR3 length: 18 amino acids. The V end lost 1 base, the J end lost 0 bases, and 16 bases lay between the germline ends. The DNA for the CDR3 is TGTGCCAGCAGCCAAGGCCCCCGGGTTGGGAGCTCCTACAATGAGCAGTTCTTC. It encodes CASSQGPRVGSSYNEQFF.

The chain has TRBV2 and TRBJ2-1; no definite D call. V lost 3 bases to trimming and J lost 1 base, with 10 bases between them. Germline loops: CDR1 SNHLY, CDR2 FYNNEI. The CDR3 runs to 15 residues. Here the CDR3 reads CASSDSERSYNEQFF. In DNA, the CDR3 is TGTGCCAGCAGTGACTCGGAGAGGTCCTACAATGAGCAGTTCTTC.

The rearrangement uses TRBV3-1 (or the pseudogene TRBV3-2) and TRBJ1-1, with a tentative D call TRBD1 (6 bases). The CDR3 runs to 15 residues. Germline loops: CDR1 LGHDT, CDR2 YNNKEL (reference sequence). Trimming left V 1 base short and J 5 bases short, with 14 bases between. CDR3 coding DNA: TGTGCCAGCAGCCAAGGGAAGGGGGTAGGGACTGAAGCTTTCTTT. Amino acids: CASSQGKGVGTEAFF.

This chain uses TRBV28 with TRBJ2-3; 9 bases align to TRBD2. Germline CDR1 reads MDHEN; CDR2 reads SYDVKM. The CDR3 has 16 amino acids. The V segment lost 7 bases and the J segment 4 bases; nucleotides outside the gene matches: 12. CDR3 in amino acids: CASTSLAGAGADTQYF. CDR3 DNA sequence: TGTGCCAGCACCTCCTTAGCGGGAGCGGGAGCAGATACGCAGTATTTT.

The CDR3 loop reads CASSLVAGVSQETQYF. The CDR3 DNA is TGCGCCAGCAGCTTGGTTGCAGGGGTTAGCCAAGAGACCCAGTACTTC. The genes are TRBV5-1 and TRBJ2-5; possible D gene TRBD1, 6 bases. The V gene lost 0 bases and the J gene lost 1 base, with 13 bases spanning the gap. Germline V gene data show CDR1 as SGHRS and CDR2 as YFSETQ. This CDR3 contains 16 residues.